This T cell receptor beta chain was identified in a study of blood T cells in healthy people across ages. Points from the study as a whole: A strong correlation was seen between TCR beta diversity and naive T cell percentage. Roughly linear age-related decline in beta diversity appeared, significant by age about 37.

This clonotype has only a few counts. Its antigen is not known. Primed by a sample-barcoded 5' primer and a J-beta primer mix, a second PCR proceeded for 7 to 11 cycles. TCRdb analysed the 5' RACE reads with MiXCR anew, one entry per CDR3 protein. The sample includes approximately 600,000 distinct CDR3 sequences, around three fifths seen only once; the top ten take roughly 34%. The material sequenced was blood. The clonotype comes from a man aged 55 to 70 in good health.

Here the CDR3 DNA reads TGTGCCAGCAGTCCAAGGACTAGCACGTACAATGAGCAGTTCTTC. The encoded protein is CASSPRTSTYNEQFF. This chain joins TRBV27 and TRBJ2-1; 8 positions match TRBD2. The germline V gene has CDR1 MNHEY and CDR2 SMNVEV (reference sequence). The CDR3 is 15 amino acids. V trimming: 5 bases; J trimming: 4 bases; junction bases outside the gene matches: 7.